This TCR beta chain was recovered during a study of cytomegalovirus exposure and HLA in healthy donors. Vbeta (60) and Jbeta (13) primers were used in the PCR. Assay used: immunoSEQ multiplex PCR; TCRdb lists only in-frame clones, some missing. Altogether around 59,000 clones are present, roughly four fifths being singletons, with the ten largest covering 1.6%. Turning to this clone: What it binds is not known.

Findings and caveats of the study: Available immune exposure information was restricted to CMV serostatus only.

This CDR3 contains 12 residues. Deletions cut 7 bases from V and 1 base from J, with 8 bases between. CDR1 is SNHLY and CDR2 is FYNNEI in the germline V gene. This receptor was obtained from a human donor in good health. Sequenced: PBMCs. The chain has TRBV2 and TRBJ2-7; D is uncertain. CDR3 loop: CASNQRSYEQYF. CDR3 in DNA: TGTGCCAGCAATCAGAGGTCCTACGAGCAGTACTTC.